This record covers a single T cell receptor (beta chain). Its specificity is unknown. The data were obtained in a study of cytomegalovirus exposure and HLA in healthy donors. Study-level findings and limits: Several of the most significant clusters appeared linked to common viral pathogens, based on a later analysis. Association of a missense DCLRE1C variant with TCR beta V- and J-gene trimming was reported in a later analysis.

J was trimmed by 5 bases and V by 1 base; bases with no gene match: 5. From germline, CDR1 is SNHLY and CDR2 FYNNEI. CDR3 length equals 14 residues. The PCR was carried out with 60 Vbeta primers and 13 Jbeta primers. TCRdb's copy holds only in-frame clones and misses some; the assay was immunoSEQ multiplex PCR. The sample has around 200,000 clones; 80% to 85% are singletons. Sequencing was done on a sample of PBMCs. J is TRBJ2-7 and V is TRBV2; 7 nucleotides line up with TRBD2. This sequence was found in a young woman in good health and CMV-seronegative. The DNA for the CDR3 is TGTGCCAGCAGTGAAGTGGCGGGAGTAAACGAGCAGTACTTC. It translates to CASSEVAGVNEQYF. The full variable domain, in which reference TRBV2 and TRBJ2-7 provide the parts outside the CDR3, is EPEVTQTPSHQVTQMGQEVILRCVPISNHLYFYWYRQILGQKVEFLVSFYNNEISEKSEIFDDQFSVERPDGSNFTLKIRSTKLEDSAMYFCASSEVAGVNEQYFGPGTRLTVT.